These 2 T cell receptor beta chains share one sample of origin, sequenced in a study of regulatory T cells in long-lasting Graves disease (dated by TCRdb to about 2021). Reading the label with the study, this specimen's time point is: newly diagnosed GD, antithyroid drugs for less than 3 months. For both TCR sequencing and RNA sequencing, RNA was extracted from PBMCs using TRIzol. Receptors were amplified or captured by multiplex PCR. Sequencing relied on an Illumina HiSeq 4000. iRepertoire HTBI primers and Arm-PCR amplification of CDR3 regions were used to construct TCR beta libraries. In-frame beta chains were kept once TCRdb had trimmed the public reads at Q25 with fastp and called clones with MiXCR. Entries are consolidated by CDR3 protein sequence, retaining the most common genes and DNA. The sample data list about 620,000 distinct CDR3 sequences, and 15% to 20% of these were observed just once. 15% to 20% of the sample goes to the ten largest clones.

These records were also assigned to another study, of T cells in Graves' hyperthyroidism and ophthalmopathy.

Here the sequenced sample was peripheral blood mononuclear cells (PBMCs), taken at new diagnosis, from a patient treated with antithyroid drugs. The receptor source for this set is a woman in her twenties or thirties with Graves disease. Donor details come from another sample of the same person, matched by shared clones.

This clonotype was observed many times. V usage is TRBV5-1 and J usage is TRBJ2-7, with TRBD1 matching 8 bases. V lost 4 bases to trimming and J lost 4 bases; unmatched junction nucleotides: 7. Germline V gene lookup returns CDR1 SGHRS and CDR2 YFSETQ. This CDR3 spans 14 amino acids. CDR3 in amino acids: CASSPDRAGYEQYF. The CDR3, as DNA: TGCGCCAGCAGCCCGGACAGGGCCGGATACGAGCAGTACTTC.

CDR3: CASSGGGTGTQYF. The DNA for the CDR3 is TGTGCCAGCAGCGGGGGGGGGACGGGGACCCAGTACTTC. The gene calls are TRBV5-4 and TRBJ2-5; 7 bases are shared with TRBD2. V was clipped by 4 bases and J by 7 bases; unmatched bases: 7. The germline V gene has CDR1 SGHNT and CDR2 YYREEE (reference sequence). This CDR3 has 13 amino acids. Combining the CDR3 with reference TRBV5-4 and TRBJ2-5 gives the whole variable domain ETGVTQSPTHLIKTRGQQVTLRCSSQSGHNTVSWYQQALGQGPQFIFQYYREEENGRGNFPPRFSGLQFPNYSSELNVNALELDDSALYLCASSGGGTGTQYFGPGTRLLVL.